A selection of T cell receptor beta chains follows, all from one sample in a study of blood T cell repertoires in COVID-19. Assay: immunoSEQ multiplex PCR; the TCRdb copy retains only in-frame clones and omits some. Here the sample spans fewer than 120,000 clones, 82% being singletons. Sequencing was carried out using peripheral blood. The receptors come from a woman in her sixties with acute or convalescent COVID-19. Each CDR3 is given with its conserved first and last residue. D genes are given only for firm matches. Not all rows give a size; the values are once, few, many and, for expanded clones, a class.

j_gene	d_gene	v_gene	abundance	CDR3nt	CDR3aa
TRBJ1-1	.	TRBV5-4	.	TGTGCCAGCCACACACGGGGGAACACTGAAGCTTTCTTT	CASHTRGNTEAFF
TRBJ2-3	.	TRBV4-2	.	TGTGCCAGCAGCCAAGGTGACAGTCCTAGGACAGATACGCAGTATTTT	CASSQGDSPRTDTQYF
TRBJ1-2	.	TRBV24-1	.	TGTGCCACCAGTGACCCCTCTACAGGCTCCCATGGCTACACCTTC	CATSDPSTGSHGYTF
TRBJ2-3	.	TRBV7-3	.	TGTGCCAGCAGCTCCGACCGGGATTCGACAGATACGCAGTATTTT	CASSSDRDSTDTQYF
TRBJ1-1	.	TRBV7-9	few	TGTGCCAGCAGCTTAGGGCAGAACACTGAAGCTTTCTTT	CASSLGQNTEAFF
TRBJ2-7	TRBD2	TRBV7-9	.	TGTGCCAGCAGTGTAGCGGGGGGGCGTCTTTACGAGCAGTACTTC	CASSVAGGRLYEQYF
TRBJ1-1	.	TRBV11-3	.	TGTGCCAGCCGCAGGAGCGGGGGAAAGGGGGCTTTCTTT	CASRRSGGKGAFF
TRBJ2-7	.	TRBV7-2	.	TGTGCCAGCAGCCGCAGGGATACCTACGAGCAGTACTTC	CASSRRDTYEQYF
TRBJ1-4	.	TRBV6-5	.	TGTGCCAGCAGTTACTCGAGGCCGGCTCTTGGGGAAAAACTGTTTTTT	CASSYSRPALGEKLFF
TRBJ1-1	.	TRBV19	.	TGTGCCAGTAGTATTGGGTTCGGGGTGGAAGCTTTCTTT	CASSIGFGVEAFF
TRBJ1-6	.	TRBV28	few	TGTGCCAGCAGTGAACAGGGCTCCTTT	CASSEQGSF
TRBJ2-1	TRBD1	TRBV29-1	.	TGCAGCGTCACCTCGGGGACAGGGATAAATGAGCAGTTCTTC	CSVTSGTGINEQFF
TRBJ1-1	TRBD1	TRBV7-3	.	TGTGCCAGCAGCTTAGGGACAGGGGGGGCTTTCTTT	CASSLGTGGAFF
TRBJ1-2	.	TRBV30	.	TGTGCCTGGAGACCAGACAGTTATGGCTACACCTTC	CAWRPDSYGYTF
TRBJ2-2	TRBD1	TRBV7-9	few	TGTGCCAGCACCCGAGTGGTATCCGGACAGGGTACCGGGGAGCTGTTTTTT	CASTRVVSGQGTGELFF
TRBJ2-7	.	TRBV12-3/TRBV12-4	.	TGTGCCAGCACCTCGTCAGGGGCATTCGAGCAGTACTTC	CASTSSGAFEQYF
TRBJ2-1	.	TRBV14	.	TGTGCCAGCAGCGCCCGGGGGAGCTCCTACAATGAGCAGTTCTTC	CASSARGSSYNEQFF
TRBJ2-1	TRBD2	TRBV27	.	TGTGCCAGCAGCCCTAGGACTGGGACTAGCGGACCAAGGCTGGAGGACAATGAGCAGTTCTTC	CASSPRTGTSGPRLEDNEQFF
TRBJ2-1	TRBD2	TRBV4-3	.	TGCGCCAGCAGCCAAGGGACTAGCACCCACAATGAGCAGTTCTTC	CASSQGTSTHNEQFF
TRBJ1-4	.	TRBV19	few	TGTGCCAGTAGTATACAACCGGCAACTAATGAAAAACTGTTTTTT	CASSIQPATNEKLFF
TRBJ2-7	.	TRBV12-5	.	TGTGCTAGTGGTTTGAATTTAGGGGGGACAGTAACCTACGAGCAGTACTTC	CASGLNLGGTVTYEQYF
TRBJ1-5	.	TRBV6-6	.	TGTGCCAGCAGTTACCCACAGGAGCCCCAGCATTTT	CASSYPQEPQHF
TRBJ1-1	.	TRBV18	.	TGTGCCAGCTCACCCGGGGGGGGGTATGGTGAAGCTTTCTTT	CASSPGGGYGEAFF
TRBJ2-1	TRBD1	TRBV4-2	.	TGTGCCAGCAGCCAACGACAGGGGTATGGGGAGCAGTTCTTC	CASSQRQGYGEQFF
TRBJ1-5	.	TRBV7-2	.	TGTGCCAGCAGCTTAGAGCGGGATCAGCCCCAGCATTTT	CASSLERDQPQHF
TRBJ1-3	.	TRBV6-5	once	TGTGCCAGCAGGACTCGCGGGAACACCATATATTTT	CASRTRGNTIYF
TRBJ1-5	.	TRBV6-2/TRBV6-3	.	TGTGCCAGCAGCCCGAGGGCTTATCAGCCCCAGCATTTT	CASSPRAYQPQHF
TRBJ1-5	.	TRBV12-3/TRBV12-4	.	TGTGCCAGCAGACGGGGTGGCAATCAGCCCCAGCATTTT	CASRRGGNQPQHF
TRBJ1-1	.	TRBV3-1/TRBV3-2	.	TGTGCCAGCAGCCCCGGGGTTGAAGCTTTCTTT	CASSPGVEAFF
TRBJ2-2	TRBD1	TRBV24-1	.	TGTGCCACCAGTGATACCAGACAGGGTCGCACCGGGGAGCTGTTTTTT	CATSDTRQGRTGELFF
TRBJ1-2	TRBD1	TRBV5-1	.	TGCGCCAGCAGCCCGACAGGGGACTATGGCTACACCTTC	CASSPTGDYGYTF
TRBJ1-1	.	TRBV6-5	.	TGTGCCAGCATCATGAACACTGAAGCTTTCTTT	CASIMNTEAFF
TRBJ1-1	TRBD1	TRBV7-2	.	TGTGCCAGCAGGCCCGACAGGGGGCGAAGTAGTACTGAAGCTTTCTTT	CASRPDRGRSSTEAFF
TRBJ1-1	.	TRBV27	.	TGTGCCAGCAGTTTTCTAGGGAGAGGCACTGAAGCTTTCTTT	CASSFLGRGTEAFF
TRBJ1-2	.	TRBV6-5	.	TGTGCCAGCAGTTACACAGGGTCTGGCTACACCTTC	CASSYTGSGYTF
TRBJ1-1	.	TRBV28	.	TGTGCCAGCCTAGAAATGAACACTGAAGCTTTCTTT	CASLEMNTEAFF
TRBJ1-2	TRBD1	TRBV5-1	.	TGCGCCAGCAGCCCGACGACAGGGCCCTCCTATGGCTACACCTTC	CASSPTTGPSYGYTF
TRBJ2-1	TRBD2	TRBV3-1/TRBV3-2	.	TGTGCCAGCAGGACTAGCGGGGGGTACAATGAGCAGTTCTTC	CASRTSGGYNEQFF
TRBJ1-3	.	TRBV7-3	.	TGTGCCAGCAGCCCAGAGGGACATTTGGCTGGAAACACCATATATTTT	CASSPEGHLAGNTIYF
TRBJ2-3	.	TRBV2	.	TGTGCCAGCAGGCTTGAGTTGGCAGATACGCAGTATTTT	CASRLELADTQYF
TRBJ2-1	TRBD2	TRBV11-2	.	TGTGCCAGCAGCTTGGGAGCGGGGGGGAGCAATGAGCAGTTCTTC	CASSLGAGGSNEQFF
TRBJ2-5	TRBD2	TRBV7-2	.	TGTGCCAGCAGCTGGACTAGCGGGGAAGAGACCCAGTACTTC	CASSWTSGEETQYF
TRBJ2-5	.	TRBV6-5	.	TGTGCCAGCAGTTACGGGGGGGCTAGTCGGGAGACCCAGTACTTC	CASSYGGASRETQYF
TRBJ2-7	TRBD1	TRBV7-9	few	TGTGCCAGCAGCAGCGACAGGGGCTCCTACGAGCAGTACTTC	CASSSDRGSYEQYF
TRBJ1-5	.	TRBV19	.	TGTGCCAGTGCCTTAGGACAGAGCAATCAGCCCCAGCATTTT	CASALGQSNQPQHF
TRBJ1-3	TRBD1	TRBV5-1	.	TGCGCCAGCAGCTTGGGCCGACAGGGTGGTGGAAACACCATATATTTT	CASSLGRQGGGNTIYF
TRBJ2-1	TRBD1	TRBV9	.	TGTGCCAGCAGCGCCCAGGGGGTCCCCTACAATGAGCAGTTCTTC	CASSAQGVPYNEQFF
TRBJ2-1	.	TRBV6-5	.	TGTGCCAGCAGCCTTGGGGGGTCCTACTACAATGAGCAGTTCTTC	CASSLGGSYYNEQFF
TRBJ2-7	.	TRBV6-4	once	TGTGCCAGCAGTGAACAGGGGCAGTACTTC	CASSEQGQYF
TRBJ2-2	.	TRBV9	.	TGTGCCAGCAGCGTGGGGGCCGACACCGGGGAGCTGTTTTTT	CASSVGADTGELFF
TRBJ1-1	.	TRBV13	.	TGTGCCAGCAGCCGTGGACAGTTAGGGGAAGCTTTCTTT	CASSRGQLGEAFF
TRBJ1-6	TRBD1	TRBV20-1	.	TGCAGTGCTAGTCTGGGACAGGGAGATTCACCCCTCCACTTT	CSASLGQGDSPLHF